This TCR beta chain was found in a study of blood T cell repertoires in COVID-19. Study-level information: Acute and convalescent COVID-19 samples came from the United States, Italy and Spain. Sources were T cells, B-cell-depleted T cells, or PBMCs; the material itself was cDNA or gDNA.

In terms of age and location, participants ranged from roughly 18 to 95 years and lived in about two dozen US areas. Germline CDR1 reads LNHDA; CDR2 reads SQIVND (reference sequence). The CDR3 runs 17 residues. V shed 4 bases, J shed 0 bases, and the junction held 6 bases outside the gene matches. As originally analysed: For nucleated cells, counts were estimated from reference gene primer amplification. Assay used: immunoSEQ multiplex PCR; TCRdb lists only in-frame clones, some missing. The V and J calls and clone size come from that table; D and trimming were worked out from the DNA. Among 220,000 or so clones listed, 85% to 90% were seen once.

The sample taken for sequencing was PBMCs or T cells enriched from blood (not recorded which). The sequence was obtained from a woman aged 18-30 years in a cohort exposed to, infected with or recovered from COVID-19 (not recorded which). J is TRBJ1-5 and V is TRBV19; 10 nucleotides match TRBD1. This CDR3 is CASSSGTGEYSNQPQHF. CDR3 DNA sequence: TGTGCCAGTAGTAGCGGGACAGGGGAATATAGCAATCAGCCCCAGCATTTT.